The clone carrying this T cell receptor (beta chain) came up many times. The sample is drawn from a study of neurological immune-mediated disorders. The junction had 5 bases not matched to a gene; V was cut back by 7 bases and J by 1 base. Germline V lookup: CDR1 MNHNY, CDR2 SVGAGI (reference sequence). The CDR3 is made up of 14 amino acids. TCRdb passed the 5' RACE reads through MiXCR, listing each CDR3 protein once. Here the sample spans 50,000 to 70,000 distinct CDR3 sequences, 2% to 2.5% being singletons. The clonotype comes from a man aged 45-65 years with multiple sclerosis. Sequencing was performed on PBMCs. V is TRBV6-6 and J is TRBJ1-1; TRBD1 aligns across 8 bases. CDR3 nucleotides: TGTGCCAGCACTCCAACAGGGGGGAACACTGAAGCTTTCTTT. This sequence encodes CASTPTGGNTEAFF.